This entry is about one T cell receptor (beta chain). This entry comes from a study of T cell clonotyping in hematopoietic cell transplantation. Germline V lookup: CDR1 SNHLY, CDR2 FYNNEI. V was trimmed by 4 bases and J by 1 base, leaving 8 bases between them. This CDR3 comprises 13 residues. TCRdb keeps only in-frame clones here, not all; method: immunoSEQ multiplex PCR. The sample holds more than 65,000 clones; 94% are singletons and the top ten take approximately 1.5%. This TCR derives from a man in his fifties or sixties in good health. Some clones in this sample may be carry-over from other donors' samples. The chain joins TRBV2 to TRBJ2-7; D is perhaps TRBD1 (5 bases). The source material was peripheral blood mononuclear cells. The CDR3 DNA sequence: TGTGCCAGCAGTGCAGGGAAATCCTACGAGCAGTACTTC. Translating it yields CASSAGKSYEQYF.